This entry is about one T cell receptor beta chain. Its antigen remains unknown. The V and J ends lost 5 bases and 7 bases respectively, with 20 bases between them. The germline gives CDR1 SNHLY, CDR2 FYNNEI. This CDR3 region has 15 residues. The sample belongs to a study of cytomegalovirus exposure and HLA in healthy donors. General study results and limits: Investigators reported approximately 170 TCR beta chains as tied to cytomegalovirus. Exclusion as indistinguishable affected some V segments, including TRBV6-2 and TRBV6-3. Cytomegalovirus status was reportedly diagnosed by the classifier with high specificity and sensitivity. Per a prior analysis, the majority of TCR beta V segments were productive roughly 87% or roughly 30% of the time.

Researchers ran the PCR with 60 Vbeta and 13 Jbeta primers. The protocol was immunoSEQ multiplex PCR, while the TCRdb copy is restricted to in-frame clones and leaves out a portion. The sample has roughly 84,000 clones, around 77% seen once. This TCR was recovered from a man aged 45 to 65 in good health and CMV-seronegative. This chain links TRBV2 with TRBJ1-2; D is unclear. The sample consisted of PBMCs. The CDR3 is CASSPRTYASGGYTF. In DNA form, the CDR3 reads TGTGCCAGCAGTCCCCGAACGTACGCCTCGGGTGGCTACACCTTC. The full variable domain, with the rest looked up from reference TRBV2 and TRBJ1-2, is EPEVTQTPSHQVTQMGQEVILRCVPISNHLYFYWYRQILGQKVEFLVSFYNNEISEKSEIFDDQFSVERPDGSNFTLKIRSTKLEDSAMYFCASSPRTYASGGYTFGSGTRLTVV.